This note documents a single T cell receptor beta chain sequence. Its specificity is unknown. CDR3 size: 13 residues. V lost 6 bases, J lost 0 bases, and 8 bases lay in between. These data come from a study of T-cell reconstitution after alpha-beta-depleted transplantation in children. TCRbeta library construction was performed incorporating unique molecular identifiers. Each CDR3 protein gets one entry after TCRdb re-called the PCR reads with MiXCR. Of hundreds of thousands of distinct CDR3 sequences in the sample, 13% were seen once. Findings of the study overall: Counts and diversity of T cells one year after transplant came mostly from newly produced T cells. By about two months after transplant, alpha-beta T cells reportedly arose from several hundred graft clones that had expanded. There were some patients whose high TCRbeta diversity at day 60 came from surviving recipient T cells and thymic progenitors.

The chain links TRBV12-3 or TRBV12-4 to TRBJ1-1, with D uncertain. The sample here was PBMCs, mostly from graft donor cells, taken 360 days after TCRalphabeta/CD19-depleted stem cell transplant. The sequence was obtained from a male patient under 18 who had a stem cell transplant for acute myeloid leukemia, so the T cells may come from the graft donor. The CDR3 region is CASRGRLNTEAFF. CDR3 in DNA: TGTGCCAGCAGGGGAAGGTTGAACACTGAAGCTTTCTTT.